Here is one T cell receptor (beta chain) with its context. As yet, its antigen is unknown. This table comes from immunoSEQ multiplex PCR, and its TCRdb copy is limited to in-frame clones, with some not included. The data show over 95,000 clones, 84% seen once. This CDR3 contains 13 residues. Germline V gene data show CDR1 as ENHRY and CDR2 as SYGVKD. Trimming pared 0 bases from V and 9 bases from J, leaving 11 bases between. This specimen belongs to a study of T cell responses to AZD1222 COVID-19 vaccine. Findings of the study overall: Reports indicate that nearly half of spike-specific TCRs are directed at unmutated variant regions. The peak T cell response came first, and repertoires were sampled only after it.

Recipients boosted at about 4 weeks or about 12 weeks are pooled. Sequencing used peripheral blood, obtained 28 days after the second AZD1222 dose. This TCR came from an adult who received the AZD1222 COVID-19 vaccine. V is TRBV10-3 and J is TRBJ1-2; no definite D call. The CDR3 here is CAISESQQRSYTF. CDR3 in DNA: TGTGCCATCAGTGAGTCGCAACAGCGCAGCTACACCTTC.